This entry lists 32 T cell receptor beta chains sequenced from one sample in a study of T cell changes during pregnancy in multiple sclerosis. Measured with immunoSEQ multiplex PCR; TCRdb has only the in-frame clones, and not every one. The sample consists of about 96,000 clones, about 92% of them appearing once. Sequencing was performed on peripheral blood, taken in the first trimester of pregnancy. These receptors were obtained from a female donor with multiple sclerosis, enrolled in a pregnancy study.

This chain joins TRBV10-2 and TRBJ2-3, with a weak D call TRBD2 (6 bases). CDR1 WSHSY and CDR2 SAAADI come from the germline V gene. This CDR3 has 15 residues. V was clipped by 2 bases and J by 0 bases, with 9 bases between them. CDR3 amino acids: CASSEGRGSTDTQYF. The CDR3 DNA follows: TGCGCCAGCAGTGAGGGGCGGGGTAGCACAGATACGCAGTATTTT.

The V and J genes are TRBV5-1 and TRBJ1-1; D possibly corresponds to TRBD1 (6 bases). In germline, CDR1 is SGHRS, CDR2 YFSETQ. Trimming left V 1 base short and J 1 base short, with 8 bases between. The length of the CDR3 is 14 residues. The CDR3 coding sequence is TGCGCCAGCAGCTTGACAGGGCGGAACACTGAAGCTTTCTTT. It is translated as CASSLTGRNTEAFF.

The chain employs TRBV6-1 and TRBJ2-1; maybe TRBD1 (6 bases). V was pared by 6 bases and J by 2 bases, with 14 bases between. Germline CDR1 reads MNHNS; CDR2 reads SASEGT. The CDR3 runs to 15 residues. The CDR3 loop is CASSRSQGTYNEQFF. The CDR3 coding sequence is TGTGCCAGCAGCCGGTCCCAGGGGACCTACAATGAGCAGTTCTTC.

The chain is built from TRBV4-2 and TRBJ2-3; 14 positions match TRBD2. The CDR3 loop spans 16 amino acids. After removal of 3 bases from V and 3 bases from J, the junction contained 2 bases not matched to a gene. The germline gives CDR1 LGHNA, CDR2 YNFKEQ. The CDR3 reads CASSQGTSGRTDTQYF. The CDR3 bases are TGTGCCAGCAGCCAGGGGACTAGCGGGAGAACAGATACGCAGTATTTT.

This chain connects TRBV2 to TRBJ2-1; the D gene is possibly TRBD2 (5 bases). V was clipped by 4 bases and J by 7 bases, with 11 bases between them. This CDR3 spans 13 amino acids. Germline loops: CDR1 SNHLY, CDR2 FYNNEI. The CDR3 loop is CASSVISGNEQFF. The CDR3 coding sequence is TGTGCCAGCAGTGTCATTTCGGGGAATGAGCAGTTCTTC.

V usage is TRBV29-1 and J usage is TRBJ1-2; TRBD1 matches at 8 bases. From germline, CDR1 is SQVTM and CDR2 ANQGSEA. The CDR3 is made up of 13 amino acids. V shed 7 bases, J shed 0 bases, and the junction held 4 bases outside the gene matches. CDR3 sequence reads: CSAGQDPNYGYTF. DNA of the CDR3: TGCAGCGCGGGACAGGATCCTAACTATGGCTACACCTTC.

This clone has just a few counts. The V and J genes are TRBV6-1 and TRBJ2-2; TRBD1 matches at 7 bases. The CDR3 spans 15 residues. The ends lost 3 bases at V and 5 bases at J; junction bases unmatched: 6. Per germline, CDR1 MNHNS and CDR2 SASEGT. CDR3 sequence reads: CASSEAQGRTGELFF. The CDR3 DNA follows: TGTGCCAGCAGTGAGGCACAGGGGCGGACCGGGGAGCTGTTTTTT.

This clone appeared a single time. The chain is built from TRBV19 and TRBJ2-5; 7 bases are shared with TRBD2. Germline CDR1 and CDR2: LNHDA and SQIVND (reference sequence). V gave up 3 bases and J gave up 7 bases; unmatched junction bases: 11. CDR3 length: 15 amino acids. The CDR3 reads CASSMHPGEGATQYF. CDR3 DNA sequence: TGTGCCAGTAGTATGCATCCGGGGGAGGGAGCGACCCAGTACTTC.

The DNA of the CDR3 is TGTGCCAGCAGCCTAGACAGGGTAGAGACCCAGTACTTC. Translating gives CASSLDRVETQYF. The rearrangement joins TRBV5-6 to TRBJ2-5, with 7 bases that match TRBD1. V trimming: 4 bases; J trimming: 4 bases; junction bases outside the gene matches: 4. Germline CDR1 and CDR2: SGHDT and YYEEEE. The CDR3 has 13 residues.

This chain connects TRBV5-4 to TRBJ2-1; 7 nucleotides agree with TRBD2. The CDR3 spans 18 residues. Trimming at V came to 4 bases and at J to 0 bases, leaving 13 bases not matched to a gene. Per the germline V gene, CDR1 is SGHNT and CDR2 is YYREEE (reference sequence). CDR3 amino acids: CASSPGLAERSSYNEQFF. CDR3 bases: TGTGCCAGCAGCCCTGGGCTAGCGGAAAGGAGCTCCTACAATGAGCAGTTCTTC. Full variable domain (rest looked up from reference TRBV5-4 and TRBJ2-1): ETGVTQSPTHLIKTRGQQVTLRCSSQSGHNTVSWYQQALGQGPQFIFQYYREEENGRGNFPPRFSGLQFPNYSSELNVNALELDDSALYLCASSPGLAERSSYNEQFFGPGTRLTVL.

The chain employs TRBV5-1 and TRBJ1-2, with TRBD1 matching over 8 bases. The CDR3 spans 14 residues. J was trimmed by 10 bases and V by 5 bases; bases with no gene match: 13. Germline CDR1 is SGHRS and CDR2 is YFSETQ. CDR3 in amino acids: CASRFNTGQEDYTF. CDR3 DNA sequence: TGCGCCAGCAGGTTTAACACGGGACAGGAAGACTACACCTTC.

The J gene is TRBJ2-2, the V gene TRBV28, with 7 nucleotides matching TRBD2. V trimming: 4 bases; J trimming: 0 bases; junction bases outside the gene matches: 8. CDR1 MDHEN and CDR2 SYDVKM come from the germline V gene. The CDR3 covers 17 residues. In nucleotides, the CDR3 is TGTGCCAGCAGTTCCTGGGAGGGATTGCCGAACACCGGGGAGCTGTTTTTT. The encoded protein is CASSSWEGLPNTGELFF.

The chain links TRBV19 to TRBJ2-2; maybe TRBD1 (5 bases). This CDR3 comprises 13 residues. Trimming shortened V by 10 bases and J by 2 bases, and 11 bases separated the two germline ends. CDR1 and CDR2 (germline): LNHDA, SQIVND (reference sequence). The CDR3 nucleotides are TGTGCCACTGTTGACAGAAACACCGGGGAGCTGTTTTTT. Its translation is CATVDRNTGELFF.

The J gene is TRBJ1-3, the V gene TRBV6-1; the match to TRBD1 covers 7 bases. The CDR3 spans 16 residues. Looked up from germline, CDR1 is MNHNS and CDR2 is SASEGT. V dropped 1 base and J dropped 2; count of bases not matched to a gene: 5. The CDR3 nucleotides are TGTGCCAGCAGTGAAGATCAACAGGGGACTGGAAACACCATATATTTT. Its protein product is CASSEDQQGTGNTIYF.

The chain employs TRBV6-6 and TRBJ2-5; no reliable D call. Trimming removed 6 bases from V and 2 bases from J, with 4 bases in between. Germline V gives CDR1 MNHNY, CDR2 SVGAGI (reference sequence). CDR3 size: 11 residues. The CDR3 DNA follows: TGTGCCAGCAGAACACAAGAGACCCAGTACTTC. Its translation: CASRTQETQYF.

As DNA, the CDR3 is TGTGCCAGCAGTTACTCCCTACAGGGGGAAGCTTTCTTT. It specifies CASSYSLQGEAFF. The genes are TRBV6-5 and TRBJ1-1, with 7 bases fitting TRBD1. The germline gives CDR1 MNHEY, CDR2 SVGAGI. CDR3 size: 13 residues. V lost 0 bases, J lost 8 bases, and 3 bases stayed unmatched.

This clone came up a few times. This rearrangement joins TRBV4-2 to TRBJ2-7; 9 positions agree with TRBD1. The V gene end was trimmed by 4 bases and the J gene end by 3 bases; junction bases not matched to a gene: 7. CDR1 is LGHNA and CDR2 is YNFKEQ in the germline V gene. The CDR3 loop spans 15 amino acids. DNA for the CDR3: TGTGCCAGCAGCCTCGACAGGGGGGAAGACTACGAGCAGTACTTC. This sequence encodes CASSLDRGEDYEQYF.

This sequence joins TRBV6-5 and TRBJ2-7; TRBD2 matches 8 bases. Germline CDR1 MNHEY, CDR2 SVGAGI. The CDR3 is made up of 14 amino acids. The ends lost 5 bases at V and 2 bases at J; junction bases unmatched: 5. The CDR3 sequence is CASSNLGLAYEQYF. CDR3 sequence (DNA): TGTGCCAGCAGTAACCTGGGACTAGCCTACGAGCAGTACTTC.

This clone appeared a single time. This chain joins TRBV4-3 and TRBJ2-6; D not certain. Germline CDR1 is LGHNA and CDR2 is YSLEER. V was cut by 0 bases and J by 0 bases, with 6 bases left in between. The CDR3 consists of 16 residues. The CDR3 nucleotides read TGCGCCAGCAGCCAAGAGGCTCGCTCTGGGGCCAACGTCCTGACTTTC. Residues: CASSQEARSGANVLTF.

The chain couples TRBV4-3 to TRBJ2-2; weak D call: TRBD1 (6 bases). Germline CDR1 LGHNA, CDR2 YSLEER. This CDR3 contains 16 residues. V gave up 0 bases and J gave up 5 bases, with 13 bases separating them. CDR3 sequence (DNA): TGCGCCAGCAGCCAAGATCCCGGGACACAGACCGGGGAGCTGTTTTTT. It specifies CASSQDPGTQTGELFF.

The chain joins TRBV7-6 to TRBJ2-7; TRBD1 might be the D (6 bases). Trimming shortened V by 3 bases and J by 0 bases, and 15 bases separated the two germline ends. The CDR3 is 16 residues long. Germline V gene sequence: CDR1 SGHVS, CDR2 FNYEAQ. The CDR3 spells CASSFLSRGSSYEQYF. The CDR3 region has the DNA TGTGCCAGCAGCTTCTTATCCAGGGGAAGCTCCTACGAGCAGTACTTC.

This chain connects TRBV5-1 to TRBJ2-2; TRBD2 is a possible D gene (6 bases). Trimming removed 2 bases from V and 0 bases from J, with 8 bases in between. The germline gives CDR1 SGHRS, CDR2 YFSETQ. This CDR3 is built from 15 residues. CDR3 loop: CASSFGGTNTGELFF. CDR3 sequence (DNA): TGCGCCAGCAGCTTCGGCGGGACGAACACCGGGGAGCTGTTTTTT.

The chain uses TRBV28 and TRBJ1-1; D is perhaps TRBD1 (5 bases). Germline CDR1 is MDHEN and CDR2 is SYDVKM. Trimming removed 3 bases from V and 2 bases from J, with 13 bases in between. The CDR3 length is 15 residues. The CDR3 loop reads CASSLFRVRNTEAFF. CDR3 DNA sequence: TGTGCCAGCAGTTTGTTCAGGGTACGAAACACTGAAGCTTTCTTT.

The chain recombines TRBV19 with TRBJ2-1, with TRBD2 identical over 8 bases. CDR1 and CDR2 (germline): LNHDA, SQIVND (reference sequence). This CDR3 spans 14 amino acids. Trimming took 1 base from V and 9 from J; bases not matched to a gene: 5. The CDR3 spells CASSIAGGTSEQFF. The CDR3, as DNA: TGTGCCAGTAGTATAGCGGGCGGGACTAGTGAGCAGTTCTTC.

Here the CDR3 reads CASSLVRGTGTDTQYF. CDR3 coding DNA: TGTGCCAGCAGCTTAGTGCGGGGGACAGGAACAGATACGCAGTATTTT. The chain employs TRBV7-2 and TRBJ2-3; perhaps TRBD1 as D (8 bases). V shed 1 base and J shed 3 bases, with 14 bases lying between them. This CDR3 comprises 16 residues. The germline V gene encodes CDR1 SGHTA and CDR2 FQGNSA.

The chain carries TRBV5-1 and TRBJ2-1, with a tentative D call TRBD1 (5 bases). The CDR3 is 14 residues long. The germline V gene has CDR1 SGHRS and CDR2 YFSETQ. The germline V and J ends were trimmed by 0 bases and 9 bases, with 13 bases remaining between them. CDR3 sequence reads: CASSLVVQGGEQFF. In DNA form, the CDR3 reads TGCGCCAGCAGCTTGGTAGTCCAGGGCGGTGAGCAGTTCTTC.

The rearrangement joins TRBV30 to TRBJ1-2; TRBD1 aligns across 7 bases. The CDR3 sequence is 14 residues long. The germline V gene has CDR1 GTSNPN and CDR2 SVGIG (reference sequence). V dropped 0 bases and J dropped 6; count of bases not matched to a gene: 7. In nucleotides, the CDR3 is TGTGCCTGGAGTGTACATGGGACAGAGAATGGCTACACCTTC. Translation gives CAWSVHGTENGYTF.

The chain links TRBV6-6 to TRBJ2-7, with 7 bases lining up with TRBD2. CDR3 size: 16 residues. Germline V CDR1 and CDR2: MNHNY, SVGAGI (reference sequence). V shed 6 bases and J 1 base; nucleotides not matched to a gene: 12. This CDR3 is CASRDESAGESYEQYF. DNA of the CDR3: TGTGCCAGCAGGGACGAGTCGGCGGGAGAATCCTACGAGCAGTACTTC.

The CDR3 is CASRSGTSNYNEQFF. In DNA, the CDR3 is TGTGCCAGCAGATCCGGGACTAGCAACTACAATGAGCAGTTCTTC. V usage is TRBV28 and J usage is TRBJ2-1; 9 positions agree with TRBD2. V was clipped by 6 bases and J by 3 bases; unmatched bases: 6. The CDR3 runs 15 residues. The germline gives CDR1 MDHEN, CDR2 SYDVKM.

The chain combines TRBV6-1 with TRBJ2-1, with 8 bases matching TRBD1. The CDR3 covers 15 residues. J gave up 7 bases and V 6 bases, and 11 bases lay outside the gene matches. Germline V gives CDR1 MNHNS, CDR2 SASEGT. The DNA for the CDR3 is TGTGCCAGCAGGGACGGGTGGCAGGGGGCGAATGAGCAGTTCTTC. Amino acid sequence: CASRDGWQGANEQFF.

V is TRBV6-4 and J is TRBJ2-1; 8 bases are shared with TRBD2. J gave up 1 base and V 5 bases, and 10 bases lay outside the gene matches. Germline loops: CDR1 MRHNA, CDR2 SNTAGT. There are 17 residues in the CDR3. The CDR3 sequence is CASSRAAGGRSYNEQFF. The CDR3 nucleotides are TGTGCCAGCAGTCGCGCCGCGGGAGGAAGATCCTACAATGAGCAGTTCTTC.

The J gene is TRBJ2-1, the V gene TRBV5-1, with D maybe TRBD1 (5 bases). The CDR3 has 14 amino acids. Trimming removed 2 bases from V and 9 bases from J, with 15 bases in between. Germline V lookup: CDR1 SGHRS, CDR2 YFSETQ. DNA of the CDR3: TGCGCCAGCAGCTTAGGGGATCCGATAGGTGAGCAGTTCTTC. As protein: CASSLGDPIGEQFF.